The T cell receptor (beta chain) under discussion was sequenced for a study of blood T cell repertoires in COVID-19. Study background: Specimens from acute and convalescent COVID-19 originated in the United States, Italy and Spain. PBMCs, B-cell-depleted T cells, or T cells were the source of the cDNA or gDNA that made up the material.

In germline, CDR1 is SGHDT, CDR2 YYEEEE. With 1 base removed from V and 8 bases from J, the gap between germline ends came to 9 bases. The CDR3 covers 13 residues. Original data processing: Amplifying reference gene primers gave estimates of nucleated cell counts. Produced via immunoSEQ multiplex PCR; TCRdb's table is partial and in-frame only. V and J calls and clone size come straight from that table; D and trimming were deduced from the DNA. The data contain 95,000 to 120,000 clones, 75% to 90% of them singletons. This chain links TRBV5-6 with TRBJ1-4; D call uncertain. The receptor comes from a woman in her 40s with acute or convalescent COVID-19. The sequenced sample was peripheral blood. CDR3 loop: CASSLWVGEKLFF. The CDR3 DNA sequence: TGTGCCAGCAGCTTGTGGGTGGGCGAAAAACTGTTTTTT.